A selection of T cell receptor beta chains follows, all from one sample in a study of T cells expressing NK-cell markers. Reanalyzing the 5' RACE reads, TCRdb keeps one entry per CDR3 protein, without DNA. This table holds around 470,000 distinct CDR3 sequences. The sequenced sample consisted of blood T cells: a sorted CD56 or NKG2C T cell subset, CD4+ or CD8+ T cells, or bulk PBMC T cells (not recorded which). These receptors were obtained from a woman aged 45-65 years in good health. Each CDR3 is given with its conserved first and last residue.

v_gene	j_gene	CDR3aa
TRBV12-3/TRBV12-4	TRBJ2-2	CASREAGVPAGELFF
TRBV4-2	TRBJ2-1	CASSQPGLARGHEQFF
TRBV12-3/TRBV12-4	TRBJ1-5	CASSISTGVPNQPQHF
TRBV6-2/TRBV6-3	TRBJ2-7	CASSPWTRHPLEQYF
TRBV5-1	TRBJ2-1	CASSLETGKGEQFF
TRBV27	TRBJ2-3	CASSLSWAGTDTQYF
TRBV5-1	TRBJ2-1	CASTFGDRDGNEQFF
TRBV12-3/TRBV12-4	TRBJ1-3	CASSLNTDRNTIYF
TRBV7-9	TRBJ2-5	CASTLKGRGQETQYF
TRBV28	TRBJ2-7	CASWRGSSYEQYF
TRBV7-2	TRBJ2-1	CASRSGILYNEQFF
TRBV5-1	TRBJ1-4	CASSPLQAYEKLFF
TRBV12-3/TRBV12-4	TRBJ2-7	CASSVTGGYEQYF